Listed below are T cell receptor beta chains from one sample, sequenced in a study of T cells after posttransplantation cyclophosphamide. Generated by immunoSEQ multiplex PCR, the TCRdb table keeps only in-frame clones and is missing some. This sample has under 25,000 clones, with 70% to 85% found just once. The sample here was PBMCs, taken after an allogeneic stem cell transplant with post-transplant cyclophosphamide. These receptors were obtained from a male patient in his 30s who received an allogeneic stem cell transplant from a related donor, was CMV-positive, and had acute GVHD only. Some T cells may arise from the graft donor. Both conserved end residues are part of each CDR3. D genes are given only for firm matches. Some rows have no size entry. The others give once, few or many, or a class for an expanded clone.

TRBV19,TRBD2,-,CASSDAGTSGGAYNEQFF
TRBV19,TRBD1,-,CASAGTGVGFGNTIYF
TRBV18,TRBD1,-,CASSPYQGENEKLFF
TRBV28,-,-,CASRLGQILSNQPQHF
TRBV2,-,-,CASSSLGWGDEQYF
TRBV9,TRBD2,few,CASSSSGGAFTGELFF
TRBV5-1,-,-,CASSLTGSYEQYF
TRBV7-9,TRBD1,-,CASSPGGRNNQPQHF
TRBV11-3,TRBD1,-,CASSLTGTGQETQYF
TRBV18,TRBD2,once,CASSPLAGFTGELFF
TRBV5-4,TRBD1,few,CASTWTGSGGYTF
TRBV25-1,-,-,CASSPGSLNGYTF
TRBV9,TRBD1,-,CASSTGPGQGNIQYF
TRBV18,-,-,CASSLALKPLYEQYF
TRBV7-2,-,-,CASSRLVRPSADTQYF
TRBV19,-,-,CASSGSGTGANVLTF
TRBV19,-,-,CASSITVDTDTQYF
TRBV7-2,-,-,CASRRDTSNTEAFF
TRBV7-3,TRBD2,once,CASSLAGGDYNEQFF
TRBV29-1,-,-,CSGRQDYYGYTF
TRBV6-1,TRBD1,-,CASSRDRATEAFF
TRBV5-1,-,-,CASSLAGIRGELFF
TRBV20-1,TRBD1,-,CSAITGGQAFF
TRBV5-8,-,few,CASSGEVADPYEQYF
TRBV5-1,TRBD2,-,CASSELAGVSTGELFF
TRBV2,TRBD2,-,CASSMGLARSGSEQYF
TRBV14,TRBD1,-,CASSPDRNQPQHF
TRBV7-9,-,-,CASSPWTSTNEKLFF
TRBV18,-,-,CASSPLYNNEQFF
TRBV6-6,-,medium-sized,CASSYKAAGCTF
TRBV18,-,-,CASSPWASLDGYTF
TRBV10-2,TRBD1,-,CASRESRQGWGPQHF
TRBV6-5,-,few,CASSQVHNEKLFF
TRBV6-4,TRBD2,-,CASSLLAGGGNEQFF
TRBV2,-,few,CASSEPPRRRGSGYTF
TRBV4-1,-,few,CASSQGAGMGYTF
TRBV6-6,TRBD1,-,CASSFPGQGDTEAFF